A single sample gave rise to the 26 T cell receptor beta chains below, sequenced in a study of CD8+ T cells in alopecia areata (dated by TCRdb to 2016 to 2019). Taken with the paper, the label for time point translates to: around 28 days on oral tofacitinib. The sample's treatment or condition, from its label and the paper: oral pan-JAK inhibitor, 5-10 mg twice daily. Library preparation used the immunoSEQ multiplex PCR assay. To provide template for TCR sequencing, every sample had RNA extracted and reverse transcribed into cDNA. The table comes from immuneACCESS by way of TCRdb, which keeps in-frame sequences with V and J called. Part of the clones is missing from these tables; in studies checked, under half for an unresolved V gene and the rest for unknown reasons. The sample records some 96,000 clones, about 58% of which are singletons. The ten largest clones represent about a sixth of the sample.

Sequencing was performed on CD8+ T cells sorted from blood, taken at week 4, from a patient treated with tofacitinib. The receptors come from a human donor with alopecia areata.

This clone occurred a few times. V usage is TRBV4-1 and J usage is TRBJ1-4; 7 bases line up with TRBD1. Germline V gene sequence: CDR1 MGHRA, CDR2 YSYEKL. This CDR3 has 16 amino acids. The V gene end was trimmed by 0 bases and the J gene end by 8 bases; junction bases not matched to a gene: 9. For the CDR3, the DNA is TGCGCCAGCAGCCAAGACGATTTGGCAGGGGGAGAAAAACTGTTTTTT. Protein product: CASSQDDLAGGEKLFF.

The chain carries TRBV6-4 and TRBJ2-2; TRBD1 matches 9 bases. There are 15 residues in the CDR3. After removal of 5 bases from V and 5 bases from J, the junction contained 6 bases not matched to a gene. Germline V lookup: CDR1 MRHNA, CDR2 SNTAGT. The CDR3 region is CASSNKQGATGELFF. The CDR3 DNA sequence: TGTGCCAGCAGTAACAAACAGGGGGCAACCGGGGAGCTGTTTTTT.

As DNA, the CDR3 is TGTGCCAGCAGTCCCTCCAGCCTCAATCAGCCCCAGCATTTT. Translating gives CASSPSSLNQPQHF. The chain combines TRBV27 with TRBJ1-5; D not certain. Germline CDR1 and CDR2: MNHEY and SMNVEV (reference sequence). Trimming pared 5 bases from V and 3 bases from J, leaving 11 bases between. The CDR3 is 14 residues long.

This clone turned up a few times. The rearrangement uses TRBV7-9 and TRBJ2-1; D is perhaps TRBD1 (6 bases). Germline CDR1 SEHNR, CDR2 FQNEAQ (reference sequence). This CDR3 region has 13 residues. The V end lost 4 bases, the J end lost 7 bases, and 11 bases lay between the germline ends. The CDR3 sequence: CASSSFTGNEQFF. CDR3 DNA sequence: TGTGCCAGCAGCTCCTTTACAGGGAATGAGCAGTTCTTC.

The chain's CDR3 is CASSLGTTGYNSPLHF. Here the CDR3 DNA reads TGTGCCAGCAGCTTGGGGACGACAGGGTATAATTCACCCCTCCACTTT. The chain links TRBV5-4 to TRBJ1-6, with 7 bases identical to TRBD1. Germline loops: CDR1 SGHNT, CDR2 YYREEE (reference sequence). The V gene end was trimmed by 0 bases and the J gene end by 4 bases; junction bases not matched to a gene: 4. This CDR3 is 16 amino acids long.

The CDR3 DNA reads as TGTGCCAGCAGCTTAGCGCTGGCCCCGTTAGAGACCCAGTACTTC. Amino acid sequence: CASSLALAPLETQYF. This chain links TRBV7-7 with TRBJ2-5, with D unresolved. V gave up 0 bases and J gave up 4 bases, with 12 bases separating them. The CDR3 has 15 amino acids. Germline V gene lookup returns CDR1 SSHAT and CDR2 FNYEAQ (reference sequence).

The chain couples TRBV27 to TRBJ2-7; possible D gene TRBD1, 5 bases. Germline CDR1 MNHEY, CDR2 SMNVEV (reference sequence). Trimming left V 3 bases short and J 5 bases short, with 11 bases between. The CDR3 contains 13 residues. CDR3 sequence reads: CASSFEAGHEQYF. The CDR3 nucleotides read TGTGCCAGCAGTTTTGAGGCAGGGCACGAGCAGTACTTC.

This chain connects TRBV10-3 to TRBJ2-5; 9 nucleotides line up with TRBD1. This CDR3 has 15 amino acids. CDR1 is ENHRY and CDR2 is SYGVKD in the germline V gene. Losses at the gene ends were 2 bases for V and 3 bases for J; bases not matched to a gene: 4. CDR3 sequence (DNA): TGTGCCATCAGTGAGGCCAGGACAGGGGAAGAGACCCAGTACTTC. Translation: CAISEARTGEETQYF.

This rearrangement joins TRBV29-1 to TRBJ2-1; D is possibly TRBD2 (6 bases). CDR1 SQVTM and CDR2 ANQGSEA come from the germline V gene. V lost 6 bases, J lost 0 bases, and 12 bases lay in between. This CDR3 region has 14 residues. The CDR3 loop is CSVPRGNSYNEQFF. CDR3 nucleotide sequence: TGCAGCGTGCCCCGGGGGAACTCCTACAATGAGCAGTTCTTC.

The chain couples TRBV9 to TRBJ1-1, with 8 bases fitting TRBD1. This CDR3 region has 18 residues. Per the germline V gene, CDR1 is SGDLS and CDR2 is YYNGEE. V shed 1 base and J 1 base; nucleotides not matched to a gene: 12. CDR3 in amino acids: CASSVSGQGGLGNTEAFF. CDR3 DNA sequence: TGTGCCAGCAGCGTATCAGGACAGGGAGGCCTCGGGAACACTGAAGCTTTCTTT.

The table lists this clone with a few counts. The V gene is TRBV7-9, the J gene TRBJ2-7; D is undetermined. The V end was cut by 5 bases, the J end by 1 base, with 15 bases between. The germline CDR1 and CDR2 sequences are SEHNR and FQNEAQ (reference sequence). CDR3 length equals 15 residues. The CDR3 DNA is TGTGCCAGCAGCCCGCATCCACACGGGTCCTACGAGCAGTACTTC. This translates into CASSPHPHGSYEQYF.

About this clone: The junction departs from germline at one end; a sequencing error may be responsible. V is TRBV7-9 and J is TRBJ2-6; 8 nucleotides align to TRBD2. Germline V CDR1 and CDR2: SEHNR, FQNEAQ (reference sequence). The CDR3 is 17 residues long. The CDR3, as DNA: TGCGCCAGCAGCCAAGTCGGGACTAGCTCTGGGGCCAACGTCCTGACTTTC. Translated, it gives CASSQVGTSSGANVLTF.

This chain connects TRBV5-1 to TRBJ1-2, with 11 bases fitting TRBD1. V shed 1 base and J 6 bases; nucleotides not matched to a gene: 11. The CDR3 totals 17 residues. Looked up from germline, CDR1 is SGHRS and CDR2 is YFSETQ. As DNA, the CDR3 is TGCGCCAGCAGCTTGTTCCCTCCGGGACAGGGGGAGGATGGCTACACCTTC. This sequence encodes CASSLFPPGQGEDGYTF.

This rearrangement joins TRBV7-3 to TRBJ2-5; no definite D call. The J call may be faulty, since TRBJ2-7 better matches the DNA end. This CDR3 comprises 13 residues. Germline V lookup: CDR1 SGHTA, CDR2 FQGTGA. As DNA, the CDR3 is TGTGCCAGCAGCTTAGCCCGGACCAACGAGCAGTACTTC. Amino acid sequence: CASSLARTNEQYF.

V and J are TRBV7-9 and TRBJ2-3; D perhaps matches TRBD2 (6 bases). Germline V gene data show CDR1 as SEHNR and CDR2 as FQNEAQ (reference sequence). With 5 bases removed from V and 0 bases from J, the gap between germline ends came to 24 bases. The CDR3 has 19 residues. Here the CDR3 DNA reads TGTGCCAGCAGCCCCGGACTACCATCCGAAAAGGCTAGCACAGATACGCAGTATTTT. The encoded protein is CASSPGLPSEKASTDTQYF.

This clone was observed a handful of times. The DNA of the CDR3 is TGTGCCAGCAGCCCGGGACAGGGCTACGAGCAGTACTTC. It specifies CASSPGQGYEQYF. V and J are TRBV7-2 and TRBJ2-7; 9 bases line up with TRBD1. Germline CDR1 is SGHTA and CDR2 is FQGNSA. J gave up 3 bases and V 5 bases, and 2 bases lay outside the gene matches. The CDR3 length is 13 residues.

A remark on this clone: Other nucleotide sequences in the sample specify the same CDR3. This chain uses TRBV5-6 with TRBJ2-7, with 7 positions matching TRBD1. Trimming removed 2 bases from V and 2 bases from J; junction bases left unmatched: 4. Germline V gene lookup returns CDR1 SGHDT and CDR2 YYEEEE. CDR3 length equals 14 residues. Written as DNA, the CDR3 is TGTGCCAGCAGCTTAGGACAGGCCACCTACGAGCAGTACTTC. Its protein is CASSLGQATYEQYF.

The chain has TRBV7-9 and TRBJ2-5; 9 positions agree with TRBD1. Germline V lookup: CDR1 SEHNR, CDR2 FQNEAQ (reference sequence). The V and J ends lost 5 bases and 9 bases, in that order; junction bases with no gene match: 10. This CDR3 contains 14 residues. Here the CDR3 DNA reads TGTGCCAGCAGCCACCGGGACAGGGATTGGGCCCAGTACTTC. It encodes CASSHRDRDWAQYF.

V is TRBV25-1 and J is TRBJ2-3; D ambiguous. Looked up from germline, CDR1 is MGHDK and CDR2 is SYGVNS. V was pared by 7 bases and J by 3 bases, with 8 bases between. CDR3 length: 12 amino acids. CDR3 protein: CASISMTDTQYF. The CDR3 nucleotides are TGTGCCAGCATCTCTATGACAGATACGCAGTATTTT.

The chain joins TRBV6-6 to TRBJ2-2, with 7 bases that match TRBD1. This CDR3 has 16 residues. The junction had 7 bases not matched to a gene; V was cut back by 3 bases and J by 3 bases. Germline-derived CDR1 and CDR2 are MNHNY and SVGAGI (reference sequence). CDR3 nucleotide sequence: TGTGCCAGCAGTTATTCGAGGGGGCGCGACACCGGGGAGCTGTTTTTT. This gives the protein CASSYSRGRDTGELFF.

V and J are TRBV7-2 and TRBJ2-5; 10 bases are a match to TRBD2. The CDR3 spans 17 residues. V lost 1 base to trimming and J lost 5 bases; unmatched junction nucleotides: 10. CDR1 and CDR2 from the germline V gene are SGHTA and FQGNSA. The CDR3 here is CASSLVVAGGPSETQYF. CDR3 sequence (DNA): TGTGCCAGCAGCTTAGTGGTAGCGGGAGGACCCTCCGAGACCCAGTACTTC.

The gene calls are TRBV27 and TRBJ2-1; TRBD2 agrees at 10 bases. Germline lookup yields CDR1 MNHEY and CDR2 SMNVEV (reference sequence). This CDR3 is 16 amino acids long. V lost 5 bases to trimming and J lost 5 bases; unmatched junction nucleotides: 9. The CDR3 DNA reads TGTGCCAGCAGTCCGAATGATCTAGCGGGGGACAATGAGCAGTTCTTC. Translated: CASSPNDLAGDNEQFF.

The chain employs TRBV5-6 and TRBJ2-3; D is unclear. The CDR3 has 17 residues. V was pared by 0 bases and J by 6 bases, with 20 bases between. Germline CDR1 SGHDT, CDR2 YYEEEE. CDR3 protein: CASSLDVGTPSMDTQYF. The CDR3 DNA follows: TGTGCCAGCAGCTTGGATGTAGGAACACCCTCGATGGATACGCAGTATTTT.

Regarding this clone: Germline is not matched at one junction end, which may reflect a read error. J is TRBJ2-2 and V is TRBV5-3; D gene uncertain. TRBV5-3 is an open reading frame, and its role is uncertain. This CDR3 is 15 amino acids long. CDR3 DNA: TGTGCCAGCAGCTTGCTAATCCTGGACACCGGGGAGCTGTTTTTT. Protein product: CASSLLILDTGELFF.

V and J are TRBV5-1 and TRBJ2-7, with 8 bases fitting TRBD2. V trimming: 5 bases; J trimming: 3 bases; junction bases outside the gene matches: 7. The CDR3 is 14 amino acids. Germline lookup yields CDR1 SGHRS and CDR2 YFSETQ. Here the CDR3 reads CASSPGTRNYEQYF. CDR3 DNA: TGCGCCAGCAGTCCCGGGACTAGAAACTACGAGCAGTACTTC.

The sample holds one count of this clone. The chain links TRBV5-4 to TRBJ2-3; 8 bases are shared with TRBD2. The CDR3 contains 15 residues. The germline gives CDR1 SGHNT, CDR2 YYREEE (reference sequence). The V segment lost 4 bases and the J segment 8 bases; nucleotides outside the gene matches: 12. The CDR3 DNA reads as TGTGCCAGCAGCCTAAGAGCGGGAGCACCGGGTACGCAGTATTTT. Translating gives CASSLRAGAPGTQYF.